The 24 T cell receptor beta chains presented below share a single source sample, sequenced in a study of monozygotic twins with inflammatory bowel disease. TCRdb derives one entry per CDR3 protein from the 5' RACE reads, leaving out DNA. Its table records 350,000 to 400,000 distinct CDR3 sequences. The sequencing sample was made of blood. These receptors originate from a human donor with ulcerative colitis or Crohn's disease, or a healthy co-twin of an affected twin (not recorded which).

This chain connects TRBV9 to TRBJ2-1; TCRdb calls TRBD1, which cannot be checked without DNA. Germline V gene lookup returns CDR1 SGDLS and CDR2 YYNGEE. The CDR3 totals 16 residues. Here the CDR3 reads CASSVVLRGGYNEQFF.

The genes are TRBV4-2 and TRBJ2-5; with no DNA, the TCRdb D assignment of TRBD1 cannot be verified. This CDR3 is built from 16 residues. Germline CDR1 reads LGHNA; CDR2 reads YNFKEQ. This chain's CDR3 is CASSRTPGRLQETQYF.

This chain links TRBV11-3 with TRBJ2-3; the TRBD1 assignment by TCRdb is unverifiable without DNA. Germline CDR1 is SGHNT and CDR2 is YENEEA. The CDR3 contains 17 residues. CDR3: CASSLTSGGLSTDTQYF.

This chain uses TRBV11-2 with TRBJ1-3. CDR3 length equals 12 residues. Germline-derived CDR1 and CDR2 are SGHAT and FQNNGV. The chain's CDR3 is CTSSLSGSTIYF.

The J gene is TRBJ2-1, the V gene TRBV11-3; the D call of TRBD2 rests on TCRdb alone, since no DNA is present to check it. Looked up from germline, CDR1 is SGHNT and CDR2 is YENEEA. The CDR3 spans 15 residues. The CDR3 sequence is CASSSLTSGGDEQFF.

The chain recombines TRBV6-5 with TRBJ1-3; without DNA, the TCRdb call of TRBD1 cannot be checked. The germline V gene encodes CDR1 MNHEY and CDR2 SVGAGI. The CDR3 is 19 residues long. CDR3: CASSSDRDRLLSSGNTIYF.

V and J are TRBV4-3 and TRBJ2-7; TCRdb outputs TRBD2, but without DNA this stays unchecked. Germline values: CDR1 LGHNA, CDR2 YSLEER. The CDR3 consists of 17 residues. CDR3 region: CASSQSGATGGPYEQYF.

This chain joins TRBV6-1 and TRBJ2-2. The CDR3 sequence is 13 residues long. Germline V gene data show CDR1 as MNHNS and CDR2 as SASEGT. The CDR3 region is CASSEGNTGELFF.

CDR3 in amino acids: CASSPSNGAGDTQYF. The rearrangement joins TRBV18 to TRBJ2-3; there is no DNA to check the TCRdb D call of TRBD1. This CDR3 contains 15 residues. Per germline, CDR1 KGHSH and CDR2 LQKENI.

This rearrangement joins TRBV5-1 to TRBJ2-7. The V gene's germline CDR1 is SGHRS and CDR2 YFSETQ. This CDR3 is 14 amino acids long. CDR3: CASSFASGLYEQYF.

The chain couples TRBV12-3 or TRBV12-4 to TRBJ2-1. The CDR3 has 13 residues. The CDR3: CASSLANGDEQFF.

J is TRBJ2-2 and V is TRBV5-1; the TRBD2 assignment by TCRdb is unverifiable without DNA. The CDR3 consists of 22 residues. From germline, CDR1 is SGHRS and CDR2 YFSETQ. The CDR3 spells CASSFLAFRGSGGWSDAGELFF.

CDR3 region: CASSLTGGMTYNEQFF. This chain links TRBV6-5 with TRBJ2-1; TCRdb's D gene call, TRBD1, goes unchecked for lack of DNA. Germline values: CDR1 MNHEY, CDR2 SVGAGI. The CDR3 contains 16 residues.

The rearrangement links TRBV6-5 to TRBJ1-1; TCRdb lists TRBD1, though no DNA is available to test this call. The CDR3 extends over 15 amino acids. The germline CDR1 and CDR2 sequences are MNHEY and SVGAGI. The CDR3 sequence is CASSSKTGVGAEAFF.

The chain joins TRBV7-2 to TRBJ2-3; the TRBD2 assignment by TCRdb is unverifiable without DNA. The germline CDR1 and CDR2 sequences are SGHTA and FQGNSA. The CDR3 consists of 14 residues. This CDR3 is CANKRGGLSDTQYF.

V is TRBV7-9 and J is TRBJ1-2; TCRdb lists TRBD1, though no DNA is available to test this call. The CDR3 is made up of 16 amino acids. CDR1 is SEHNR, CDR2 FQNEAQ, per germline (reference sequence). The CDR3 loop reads CASSQPLQGLFYGYTF.

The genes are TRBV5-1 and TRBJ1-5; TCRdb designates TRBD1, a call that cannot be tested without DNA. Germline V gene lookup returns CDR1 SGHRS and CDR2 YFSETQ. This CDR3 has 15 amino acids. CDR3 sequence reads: CASSLGTGSNQPQHF.

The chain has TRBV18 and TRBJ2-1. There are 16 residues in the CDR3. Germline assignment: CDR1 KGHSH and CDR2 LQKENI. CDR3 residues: CASSPIILQSYNEQFF. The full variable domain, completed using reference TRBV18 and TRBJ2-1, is NAGVMQNPRHLVRRRGQEARLRCSPMKGHSHVYWYRQLPEEGLKFMVYLQKENIIDESGMPKERFSAEFPKEGPSILRIQQVVRGDSAAYFCASSPIILQSYNEQFFGPGTRLTVL.

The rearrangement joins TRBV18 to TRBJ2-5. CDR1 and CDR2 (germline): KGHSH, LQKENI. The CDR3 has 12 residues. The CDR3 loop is CASSPVEETQYF. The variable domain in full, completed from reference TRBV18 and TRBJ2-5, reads NAGVMQNPRHLVRRRGQEARLRCSPMKGHSHVYWYRQLPEEGLKFMVYLQKENIIDESGMPKERFSAEFPKEGPSILRIQQVVRGDSAAYFCASSPVEETQYFGPGTRLLVL.

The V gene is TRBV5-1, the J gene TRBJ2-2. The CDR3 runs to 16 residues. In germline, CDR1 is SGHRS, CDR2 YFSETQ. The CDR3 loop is CASSLAASLNTGELFF.

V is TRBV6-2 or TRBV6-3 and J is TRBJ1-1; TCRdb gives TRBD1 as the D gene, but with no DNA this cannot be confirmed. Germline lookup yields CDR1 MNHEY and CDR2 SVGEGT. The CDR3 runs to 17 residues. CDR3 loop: CASSPILGGLRYTEAFF.

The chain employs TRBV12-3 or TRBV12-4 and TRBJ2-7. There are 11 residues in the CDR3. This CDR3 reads CASSKADEQYF.

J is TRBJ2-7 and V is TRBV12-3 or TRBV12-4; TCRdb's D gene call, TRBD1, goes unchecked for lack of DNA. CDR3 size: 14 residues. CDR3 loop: CASSDRGLSYEQYF.

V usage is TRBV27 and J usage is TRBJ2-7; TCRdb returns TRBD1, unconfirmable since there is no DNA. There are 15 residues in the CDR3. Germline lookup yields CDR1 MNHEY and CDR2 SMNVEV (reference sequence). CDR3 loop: CASSMTGESSYEQYF.